Described below is a single T cell receptor (beta chain) sequence and its context. As yet, its antigen is unknown. Germline loops: CDR1 DFQATT, CDR2 SNEGSKA (reference sequence). V lost 6 bases, J lost 11 bases, and 18 bases stayed unmatched. This CDR3 is built from 14 residues. This entry comes from a study of regulatory T cells in long-lasting Graves disease. Time point: persistent/refractory GD, antithyroid drugs over 5 years with positive TRAb. Researchers made the TCR library from RNA that was extracted from PBMCs. General study points: New patients shared about a thousand public clonotypes, fewer than the 2,500 to 3,500 shared by persistent patients. Persistent Graves' patients showed less TCR diversity than newly diagnosed patients showed. Persistent disease favored TRBV28, TRBJ1-2 and TRBJ2-5.

Assembly of TCR beta libraries relied on iRepertoire HTBI primers together with Arm-PCR of CDR3 regions. TCRdb analysed the multiplex PCR reads with MiXCR anew, one entry per CDR3 protein. Among 700,000 or so distinct CDR3 sequences listed, about 30% were seen once. This material consisted of peripheral blood mononuclear cells (PBMCs), taken when the disease was refractory, from a patient treated with antithyroid drugs. This receptor was identified in a female donor with Graves disease. The rearrangement links TRBV20-1 to TRBJ1-1, with TRBD1 matching over 7 bases. The DNA of the CDR3 is TGCAGTGCACCCACAGGGGTGGGTCGGAATGGGGCTTTCTTT. It encodes CSAPTGVGRNGAFF.